The 18 T cell receptor beta chains given below trace back to one sample, sequenced in a study of blood T cell repertoires in COVID-19. The data were produced by immunoSEQ multiplex PCR, yet TCRdb's version contains in-frame clones alone and is incomplete. The sample holds roughly 200,000 clones, approximately 88% seen once. Sequencing used peripheral blood. These receptors all come from a woman aged 40 to 50 with COVID-19, enrolled during active disease.

The chain links TRBV19 to TRBJ2-7, with a possible D match to TRBD2 (6 bases). Germline V CDR1 and CDR2: LNHDA, SQIVND (reference sequence). With 5 bases removed from V and 0 bases from J, the gap between germline ends came to 17 bases. This CDR3 region has 16 residues. The CDR3 here is CASSAPGTPSSYEQYF. CDR3 DNA: TGTGCCAGTAGTGCCCCCGGGACTCCTAGCTCCTACGAGCAGTACTTC.

The genes are TRBV7-2 and TRBJ1-4; D is possibly TRBD1 (6 bases). Germline CDR1 and CDR2: SGHTA and FQGNSA. V shed 2 bases and J shed 14 bases, with 12 bases lying between them. The CDR3 contains 12 residues. This chain's CDR3 is CASSLTTGWLFF. The CDR3 bases are TGTGCCAGCAGCTTAACGACAGGTTGGCTGTTTTTT.

This clone was counted a single time. The gene calls are TRBV15 and TRBJ2-7; D possibly corresponds to TRBD1 (6 bases). The ends were cut back, 1 base at V and 2 bases at J, with 18 bases in the middle. The CDR3 is 17 amino acids. The germline CDR1 and CDR2 sequences are LNHNV and YYDKDF (reference sequence). The CDR3 coding sequence is TGTGCCACCAGCAGAGCCAGATTACAGGGTCAGACCTACGAGCAGTACTTC. This sequence encodes CATSRARLQGQTYEQYF.

This clone appeared a single time. V is TRBV25-1 and J is TRBJ2-7, with a possible D match to TRBD1 (6 bases). The CDR3 has 16 amino acids. Germline V gene sequence: CDR1 MGHDK, CDR2 SYGVNS. Trimming took 4 bases from V and 2 from J, leaving 18 bases between them. CDR3 bases: TGTGCCAGCAGTGCCCCTGGGGGCAGGGAAGCCTACGAGCAGTACTTC. It specifies CASSAPGGREAYEQYF.

The chain recombines TRBV29-1 with TRBJ2-7; D might be TRBD2 (6 bases). V was shortened by 5 bases and J by 3 bases, with 17 bases between the two germline ends. The CDR3 runs to 14 residues. Germline V gene data show CDR1 as SQVTM and CDR2 as ANQGSEA. The CDR3 region has the DNA TGCAGCGTTTCACCCGGGGGACGGGACTACGAGCAGTACTTC. This sequence encodes CSVSPGGRDYEQYF.

The rearrangement links TRBV6-2 or TRBV6-3 to TRBJ1-1, with D possibly TRBD1 on 6 matching bases. The V gene's germline CDR1 is MNHEY and CDR2 SVGEGT. This CDR3 contains 14 residues. V was pared by 7 bases and J by 5 bases, with 17 bases between. The CDR3 sequence: CASNPAGATTEAFF. Written as DNA, the CDR3 is TGTGCCAGCAACCCCGCGGGGGCGACGACTGAAGCTTTCTTT.

The genes are TRBV29-1 and TRBJ2-7; D unresolved. The ends were cut back, 0 bases at V and 3 bases at J, with 6 bases in the middle. There are 12 residues in the CDR3. Germline V gene sequence: CDR1 SQVTM, CDR2 ANQGSEA. The CDR3 here is CSVEDTFYEQYF. DNA of the CDR3: TGCAGCGTTGAAGACACATTCTACGAGCAGTACTTC.

The rearrangement joins TRBV12-5 to TRBJ1-2; 7 bases align to TRBD1. Germline values: CDR1 LGHNT, CDR2 FRNRAP. V lost 5 bases, J lost 2 bases, and 8 bases stayed unmatched. CDR3 length equals 15 residues. CDR3 in amino acids: CASGPGTARNYGYTF. CDR3 in DNA: TGTGCTAGTGGTCCTGGGACAGCGCGAAACTATGGCTACACCTTC.

The gene calls are TRBV9 and TRBJ2-5, with 8 nucleotides matching TRBD2. CDR1 and CDR2 (germline): SGDLS, YYNGEE. V lost 3 bases and J lost 5; bases outside the gene matches: 12. The CDR3 runs 16 residues. The CDR3 region is CASSAVPSGSLETQYF. CDR3 coding DNA: TGTGCCAGCAGCGCAGTCCCCAGCGGGAGCCTGGAGACCCAGTACTTC.

This chain links TRBV5-1 with TRBJ2-7; 9 bases agree with TRBD2. Germline V lookup: CDR1 SGHRS, CDR2 YFSETQ. J was trimmed by 5 bases and V by 3 bases; bases with no gene match: 15. The CDR3 contains 17 residues. The CDR3 DNA reads as TGCGCCAGCAGCTCCCGAGCCCTTAGCGGGAGTAGGAACGAGCAGTACTTC. This sequence encodes CASSSRALSGSRNEQYF. Together with reference TRBV5-1 and TRBJ2-7, the CDR3 gives the full variable domain: KAGVTQTPRYLIKTRGQQVTLSCSPISGHRSVSWYQQTPGQGLQFLFEYFSETQRNKGNFPGRFSGRQFSNSRSEMNVSTLELGDSALYLCASSSRALSGSRNEQYFGPGTRLTVT.

The chain recombines TRBV19 with TRBJ1-1; 12 bases fit TRBD1. Germline CDR1 and CDR2: LNHDA and SQIVND (reference sequence). This CDR3 has 16 residues. V lost 10 bases and J lost 0; bases outside the gene matches: 9. The CDR3 reads CATRDRGRRLNTEAFF. The CDR3 region has the DNA TGTGCCACTCGGGACAGGGGGCGTCGTCTGAACACTGAAGCTTTCTTT.

The chain has TRBV5-8 and TRBJ2-7; 10 bases agree with TRBD1. Germline V lookup: CDR1 SGHTS, CDR2 YDEGEE. V dropped 3 bases and J dropped 9; count of bases not matched to a gene: 6. CDR3 length: 13 residues. The CDR3 protein is CASSWGQGRGQYF. The CDR3 nucleotides are TGTGCCAGCAGCTGGGGACAGGGGCGGGGGCAGTACTTC. Looking up the rest from reference TRBV5-8 and TRBJ2-7 gives the full variable domain: EAGVTQSPTHLIKTRGQQATLRCSPISGHTSVYWYQQALGLGLQFLLWYDEGEERNRGNFPPRFSGRQFPNYSSELNVNALELEDSALYLCASSWGQGRGQYFGPGTRLTVT.

The chain recombines TRBV19 with TRBJ1-1; no firm D call. V was trimmed by 5 bases and J by 5 bases, leaving 18 bases between them. CDR1 LNHDA and CDR2 SQIVND come from the germline V gene (reference sequence). The CDR3 contains 15 residues. CDR3 coding DNA: TGTGCCAGTAGTTCACTAATGAGGGTGAGGACTGAAGCTTTCTTT. This translates into CASSSLMRVRTEAFF.

The rearrangement joins TRBV6-4 to TRBJ1-1, with TRBD1 matching 11 bases. The CDR3 loop spans 14 amino acids. Germline CDR1 MRHNA, CDR2 SNTAGT. The ends lost 4 bases at V and 4 bases at J; junction bases unmatched: 2. The CDR3 bases are TGTGCCAGCAGTGCCGGGACAGGGGGCACTGAAGCTTTCTTT. Protein: CASSAGTGGTEAFF.

The rearrangement links TRBV3-1 (or the pseudogene TRBV3-2) to TRBJ2-7; 7 bases map to TRBD2. The CDR3 extends over 14 amino acids. The V gene's germline CDR1 is LGHDT and CDR2 YNNKEL (reference sequence). The V and J ends lost 1 base and 3 bases, in that order; junction bases with no gene match: 3. The CDR3 bases are TGTGCCAGCAGCCAAGCTCTAGCGGACTACGAGCAGTACTTC. Translated: CASSQALADYEQYF.

A few counts support this clone. The gene calls are TRBV9 and TRBJ2-1; maybe TRBD2 (6 bases). CDR1 is SGDLS, CDR2 YYNGEE, per germline. With 3 bases removed from V and 9 bases from J, the gap between germline ends came to 19 bases. The CDR3 has 15 residues. CDR3 residues: CASSGGGGKASEQFF. CDR3 DNA sequence: TGTGCCAGCAGCGGTGGTGGCGGGAAAGCTAGTGAGCAGTTCTTC.

The V and J genes are TRBV19 and TRBJ2-1, with D unresolved. Trimming cost V 2 bases and J 0 bases, with 14 bases left between them. The CDR3 loop spans 17 amino acids. Germline V gene lookup returns CDR1 LNHDA and CDR2 SQIVND (reference sequence). Here the CDR3 DNA reads TGTGCCAGTAGTATAAACCCAGAGGCGAGCTCCTACAATGAGCAGTTCTTC. Its protein product is CASSINPEASSYNEQFF.

V usage is TRBV6-4 and J usage is TRBJ1-2, with TRBD1 matching 10 bases. Germline V gene data show CDR1 as MRHNA and CDR2 as SNTAGT. The CDR3 covers 15 residues. V lost 4 bases to trimming and J lost 1 base; unmatched junction nucleotides: 3. The CDR3 sequence: CASSVWTGGNYGYTF. The CDR3 bases are TGTGCCAGCAGTGTCTGGACAGGGGGTAACTATGGCTACACCTTC.